This T cell receptor beta chain appears in the sequencing data of a study of T cell responses to AZD1222 COVID-19 vaccine. Regarding the study as a whole: Repertoire sampling was restricted to post-peak T cell response timepoints. CD4 TCRs covered the whole spike, strongest at regions 160-218 and 743-854. The reported proportion of spike-specific TCRs targeting unmutated variant regions was nearly half.

To note about this clone: Its matching antigen is unknown.

Germline CDR1 reads SGHVS; CDR2 reads FQNEAQ. This CDR3 is 15 amino acids long. The V segment lost 4 bases and the J segment 3 bases; nucleotides outside the gene matches: 5. The method was immunoSEQ multiplex PCR; TCRdb's version includes in-frame clones alone and lacks a portion of them. The table records hundreds of thousands of clones, almost 95% of them present only once. The sequence came from an adult who received the AZD1222 COVID-19 vaccine. This specimen was peripheral blood, taken 28 days after the second AZD1222 dose. The rearrangement joins TRBV7-8 to TRBJ2-7, with 11 bases fitting TRBD1. CDR3 DNA sequence: TGTGCCAGCAGCTCCCGGGGGACAGGGGGCTACGAGCAGTACTTC. It is translated as CASSSRGTGGYEQYF.